The sequence of this TCR beta chain was determined in a study of blood T cell repertoires in COVID-19. At the level of the study: PBMCs, B-cell-depleted T cells, or T cells were the source of the cDNA or gDNA that made up the material.

The CDR3 spans 14 residues. Germline loops: CDR1 SGHNT, CDR2 YYREEE (reference sequence). J gave up 13 bases and V 4 bases, and 8 bases lay outside the gene matches. The table came from immunoSEQ multiplex PCR; TCRdb's copy has only in-frame clones and leaves some out. The sample holds fewer than 350,000 clones, about nine tenths seen once. This clonotype was sampled from a woman in her thirties with COVID-19, enrolled during active disease. The sample was peripheral blood. This sequence joins TRBV5-4 and TRBJ1-6; 10 nucleotides agree with TRBD1. The CDR3 region is CASSTPGQGIPLHF. CDR3 DNA sequence: TGTGCCAGCAGCACCCCGGGACAGGGGATCCCCCTCCACTTT. Complete variable domain (other parts from reference TRBV5-4 and TRBJ1-6): ETGVTQSPTHLIKTRGQQVTLRCSSQSGHNTVSWYQQALGQGPQFIFQYYREEENGRGNFPPRFSGLQFPNYSSELNVNALELDDSALYLCASSTPGQGIPLHFGNGTRLTVT.